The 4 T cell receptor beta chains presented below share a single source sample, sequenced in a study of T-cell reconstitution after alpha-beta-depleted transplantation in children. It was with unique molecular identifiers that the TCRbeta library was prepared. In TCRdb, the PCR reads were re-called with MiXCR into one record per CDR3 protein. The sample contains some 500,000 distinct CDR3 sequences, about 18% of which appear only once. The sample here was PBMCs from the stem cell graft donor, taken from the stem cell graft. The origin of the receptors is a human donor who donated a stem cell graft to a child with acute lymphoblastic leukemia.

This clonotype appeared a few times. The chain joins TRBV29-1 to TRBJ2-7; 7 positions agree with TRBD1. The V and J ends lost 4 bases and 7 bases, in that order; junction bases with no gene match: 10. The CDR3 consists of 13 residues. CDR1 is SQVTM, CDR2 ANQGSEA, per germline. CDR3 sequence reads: CSVGPEGAGEQYF. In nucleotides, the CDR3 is TGCAGCGTTGGGCCTGAGGGGGCCGGGGAGCAGTACTTC.

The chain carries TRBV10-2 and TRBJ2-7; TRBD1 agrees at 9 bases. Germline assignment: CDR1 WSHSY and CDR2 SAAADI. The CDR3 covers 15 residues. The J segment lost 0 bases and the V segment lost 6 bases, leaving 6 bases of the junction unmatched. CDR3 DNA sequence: TGCGCCAGCAGCTTCACAGGGGGCGACTCCTACGAGCAGTACTTC. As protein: CASSFTGGDSYEQYF.

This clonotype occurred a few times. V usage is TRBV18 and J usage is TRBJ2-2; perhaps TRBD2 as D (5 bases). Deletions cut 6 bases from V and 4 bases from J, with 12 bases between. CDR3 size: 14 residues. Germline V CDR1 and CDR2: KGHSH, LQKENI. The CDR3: CASSQRRGTGELFF. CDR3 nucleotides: TGTGCCAGCTCTCAGCGACGGGGCACCGGGGAGCTGTTTTTT.

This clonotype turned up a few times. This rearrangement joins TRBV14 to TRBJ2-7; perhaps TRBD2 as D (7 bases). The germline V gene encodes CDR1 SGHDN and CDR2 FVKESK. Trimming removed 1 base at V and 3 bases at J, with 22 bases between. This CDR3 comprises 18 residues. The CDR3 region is CASSQVGRGLSPDYEQYF. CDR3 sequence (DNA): TGTGCCAGCAGCCAAGTAGGCAGGGGACTAAGCCCCGACTACGAGCAGTACTTC.